This T cell receptor (beta chain) emerged from a study of blood T cell repertoires in COVID-19. In the study overall: Italy, Spain and the United States were the sources of the convalescent and acute COVID-19 samples. PBMCs, B-cell-depleted T cells, or T cells were the source of the cDNA or gDNA that made up the material.

Original processing methods: Estimates of nucleated cell counts were drawn from the amplification of reference gene primers. Profiled with immunoSEQ multiplex PCR; TCRdb holds only in-frame clones, not every one. V and J calls and clone size are as listed in that table; D and trimming were resolved from the DNA. Of 90,000 or so clones in the sample, around nine tenths are singletons; the top ten hold 18%. Germline values: CDR1 SGHAT, CDR2 FQNNGV. V was pared by 5 bases and J by 1 base, with 8 bases between. CDR3 length equals 14 residues. Only one count was recorded for this clone. Followed longitudinally, the Seattle patients had been enrolled during active infection.

This TCR was recovered from an older woman with COVID-19, enrolled during active disease. Material for sequencing was peripheral blood. This chain joins TRBV11-2 and TRBJ2-2, with D tentatively TRBD1 (6 bases). The CDR3 nucleotides are TGTGCCAGCAGCCTGGACAGGAACACCGGGGAGCTGTTTTTT. Its translation: CASSLDRNTGELFF.